Following are 10 T cell receptor beta chains from one sample sequenced in a study of blood T cell repertoires in COVID-19. Profiling relied on immunoSEQ multiplex PCR, and the TCRdb table lists in-frame clones only, not all of them. Of approximately 140,000 clones in the sample, approximately 84% are singletons; the top ten hold roughly 2.3%. Sequences were obtained from peripheral blood. Every receptor here comes from a man between 70 and 80 years old with acute or convalescent COVID-19.

V is TRBV19 and J is TRBJ2-3; TRBD1 might be the D (5 bases). The CDR3 sequence is 15 residues long. The germline V gene has CDR1 LNHDA and CDR2 SQIVND (reference sequence). V was pared by 7 bases and J by 4 bases, with 18 bases between. CDR3 region: CASTQAPGKPDTQYF. The CDR3 DNA reads TGTGCCAGTACCCAAGCGCCAGGGAAACCAGATACGCAGTATTTT.

The chain joins TRBV5-1 to TRBJ2-1, with 9 positions matching TRBD1. CDR3 length: 15 amino acids. The V gene's germline CDR1 is SGHRS and CDR2 YFSETQ. V was clipped by 4 bases and J by 3 bases; unmatched bases: 5. For the CDR3, the DNA is TGCGCCAGCAGCGAGTCGGGACAGGGCTACAATGAGCAGTTCTTC. Its protein is CASSESGQGYNEQFF. The entire variable domain, with the rest obtained from reference TRBV5-1 and TRBJ2-1, is as follows: KAGVTQTPRYLIKTRGQQVTLSCSPISGHRSVSWYQQTPGQGLQFLFEYFSETQRNKGNFPGRFSGRQFSNSRSEMNVSTLELGDSALYLCASSESGQGYNEQFFGPGTRLTVL.

The genes are TRBV7-9 and TRBJ1-4; TRBD1 matches at 8 bases. The ends lost 5 bases at V and 8 bases at J; junction bases unmatched: 4. The CDR3 has 13 residues. Germline loops: CDR1 SEHNR, CDR2 FQNEAQ (reference sequence). In nucleotides, the CDR3 is TGTGCCAGCAGCGGGACAGGTTGGGAAAAACTGTTTTTT. Its protein product is CASSGTGWEKLFF.

The chain carries TRBV28 and TRBJ2-5, with 8 bases fitting TRBD1. V lost 5 bases to trimming and J lost 0 bases; unmatched junction nucleotides: 5. Germline CDR1 is MDHEN and CDR2 is SYDVKM. CDR3 length: 15 amino acids. The CDR3 here is CASSLLRGHQETQYF. The CDR3 DNA follows: TGTGCCAGCAGTCTCCTCAGGGGGCACCAAGAGACCCAGTACTTC.

V gene TRBV20-1 combines with J gene TRBJ2-7, with TRBD2 matching 10 bases. Germline V gives CDR1 DFQATT, CDR2 SNEGSKA (reference sequence). The length of the CDR3 is 11 residues. The CDR3 DNA reads TGCAGGAGCGGGAGGGCCTACGAGCAGTACTTC. Translating gives CRSGRAYEQYF.

The chain uses TRBV30 and TRBJ1-4, with 8 bases aligning to TRBD1. The length of the CDR3 is 16 residues. The germline V gene has CDR1 GTSNPN and CDR2 SVGIG (reference sequence). The ends lost 1 base at V and 6 bases at J; junction bases unmatched: 10. The CDR3: CAWSARDRPLYEKLFF. CDR3 nucleotide sequence: TGTGCCTGGAGTGCCCGGGACAGGCCATTATATGAAAAACTGTTTTTT.

The chain employs TRBV5-1 and TRBJ2-5; TRBD1 agrees at 11 bases. The J segment lost 5 bases and the V segment lost 4 bases, leaving 10 bases of the junction unmatched. CDR1 is SGHRS and CDR2 is YFSETQ in the germline V gene. The length of the CDR3 is 16 residues. The CDR3 loop reads CASSILGQGVGETQYF. The CDR3 bases are TGCGCCAGCAGCATCTTGGGACAGGGGGTCGGGGAGACCCAGTACTTC.

This chain connects TRBV5-1 to TRBJ1-2; D remains ambiguous. Germline loops: CDR1 SGHRS, CDR2 YFSETQ. This CDR3 is 14 amino acids long. The V end was cut by 4 bases, the J end by 1 base, with 11 bases between. The CDR3 coding sequence is TGCGCCAGCAGCAGCTCCCGGAGTAACTATGGCTACACCTTC. Translating gives CASSSSRSNYGYTF.

The chain uses TRBV19 and TRBJ2-5; 7 nucleotides line up with TRBD2. CDR1 and CDR2 (germline): LNHDA, SQIVND (reference sequence). The CDR3 consists of 14 residues. Trimming at V came to 3 bases and at J to 0 bases, leaving 1 base not matched to a gene. This chain's CDR3 is CASSIGGYQETQYF. CDR3 sequence (DNA): TGTGCCAGTAGTATCGGGGGGTACCAAGAGACCCAGTACTTC.

The count of this clone is one. This chain connects TRBV7-9 to TRBJ2-7; D not resolved. The CDR3 totals 12 residues. V lost 4 bases and J 1 base, leaving 5 bases between the germline ends. CDR1 is SEHNR, CDR2 FQNEAQ, per germline (reference sequence). DNA of the CDR3: TGTGCCAGCAGCTCAGAATCCTACGAGCAGTACTTC. Translation gives CASSSESYEQYF.